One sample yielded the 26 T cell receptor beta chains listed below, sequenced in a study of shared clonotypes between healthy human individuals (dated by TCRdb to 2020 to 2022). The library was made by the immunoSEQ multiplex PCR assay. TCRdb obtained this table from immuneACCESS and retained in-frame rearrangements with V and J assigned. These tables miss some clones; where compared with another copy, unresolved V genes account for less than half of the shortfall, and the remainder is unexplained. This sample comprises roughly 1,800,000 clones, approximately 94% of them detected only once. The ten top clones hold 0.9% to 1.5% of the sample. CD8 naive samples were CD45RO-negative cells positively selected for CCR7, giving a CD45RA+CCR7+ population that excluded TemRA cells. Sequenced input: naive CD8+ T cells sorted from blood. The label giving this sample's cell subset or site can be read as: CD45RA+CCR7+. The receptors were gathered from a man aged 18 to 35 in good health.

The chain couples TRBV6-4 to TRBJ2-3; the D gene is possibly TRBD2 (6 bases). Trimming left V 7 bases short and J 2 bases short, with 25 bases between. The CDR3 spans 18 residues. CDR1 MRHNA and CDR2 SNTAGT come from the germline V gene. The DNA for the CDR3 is TGTGCCAGCATCCGGACTCGCGGGATGCCTCTATTCACAGATACGCAGTATTTT. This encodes CASIRTRGMPLFTDTQYF.

CDR3 region: CASSPLGTNTDTQYF. The CDR3 region has the DNA TGTGCCAGCAGCCCCCTAGGGACTAACACAGATACGCAGTATTTT. V and J are TRBV7-9 and TRBJ2-3; 7 bases align to TRBD2. The germline V gene has CDR1 SEHNR and CDR2 FQNEAQ (reference sequence). This CDR3 spans 15 amino acids. The junction had 7 bases not matched to a gene; V was cut back by 5 bases and J by 2 bases.

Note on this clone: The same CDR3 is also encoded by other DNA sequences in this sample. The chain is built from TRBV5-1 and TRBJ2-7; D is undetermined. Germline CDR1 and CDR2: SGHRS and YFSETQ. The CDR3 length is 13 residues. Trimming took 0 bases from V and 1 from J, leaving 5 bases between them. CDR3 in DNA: TGCGCCAGCAGCTTGGGACGTTCCTACGAGCAGTACTTC. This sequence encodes CASSLGRSYEQYF.

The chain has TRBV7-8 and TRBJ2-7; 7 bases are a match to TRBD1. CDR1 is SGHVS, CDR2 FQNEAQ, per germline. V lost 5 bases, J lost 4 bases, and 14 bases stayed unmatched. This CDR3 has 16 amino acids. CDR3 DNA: TGTGCCAGCAGCGTGGCGGTGGGACAGCAACGGTACGAGCAGTACTTC. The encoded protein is CASSVAVGQQRYEQYF.

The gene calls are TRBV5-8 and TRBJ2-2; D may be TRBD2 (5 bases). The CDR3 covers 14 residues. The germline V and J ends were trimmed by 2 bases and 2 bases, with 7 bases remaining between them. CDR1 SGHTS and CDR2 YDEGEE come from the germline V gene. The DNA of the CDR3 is TGTGCCAGCAGCTTAGCGGAAAACACCGGGGAGCTGTTTTTT. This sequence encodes CASSLAENTGELFF.

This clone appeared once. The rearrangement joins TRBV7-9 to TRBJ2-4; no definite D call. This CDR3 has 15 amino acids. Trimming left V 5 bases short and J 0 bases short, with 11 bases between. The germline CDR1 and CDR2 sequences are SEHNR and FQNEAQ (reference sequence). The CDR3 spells CASSPDPLAKNIQYF. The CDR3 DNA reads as TGTGCCAGCAGCCCTGACCCTTTAGCCAAAAACATTCAGTACTTC. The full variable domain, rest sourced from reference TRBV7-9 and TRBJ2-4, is DTGVSQNPRHKITKRGQNVTFRCDPISEHNRLYWYRQTLGQGPEFLTYFQNEAQLEKSRLLSDRFSAERPKGSFSTLEIQRTEQGDSAMYLCASSPDPLAKNIQYFGAGTRLSVL.

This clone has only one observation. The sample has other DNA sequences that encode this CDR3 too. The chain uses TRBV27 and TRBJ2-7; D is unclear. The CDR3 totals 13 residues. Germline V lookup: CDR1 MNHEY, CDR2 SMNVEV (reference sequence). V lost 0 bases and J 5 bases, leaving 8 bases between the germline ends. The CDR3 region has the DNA TGTGCCAGCAGTTTATCTGGGGTACACGAGCAGTACTTC. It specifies CASSLSGVHEQYF.

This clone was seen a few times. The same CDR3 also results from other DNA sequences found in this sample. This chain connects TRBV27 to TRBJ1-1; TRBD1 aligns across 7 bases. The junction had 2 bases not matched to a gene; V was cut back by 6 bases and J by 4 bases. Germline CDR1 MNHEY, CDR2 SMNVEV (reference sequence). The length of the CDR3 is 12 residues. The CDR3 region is CASRTGSTEAFF. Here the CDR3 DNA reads TGTGCCAGCAGGACAGGGAGCACTGAAGCTTTCTTT.

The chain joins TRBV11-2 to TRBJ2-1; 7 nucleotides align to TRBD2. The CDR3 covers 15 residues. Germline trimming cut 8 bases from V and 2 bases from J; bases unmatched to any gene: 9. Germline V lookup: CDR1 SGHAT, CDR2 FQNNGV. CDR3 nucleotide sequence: TGTGCCAGCCACCCCCTAGCGGACACCTACAATGAGCAGTTCTTC. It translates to CASHPLADTYNEQFF.

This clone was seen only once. The CDR3, as DNA: TGTGCCAGCAGTGATCCCGGGACCCTCGGGCAGTACTTC. Its protein is CASSDPGTLGQYF. The chain combines TRBV25-1 with TRBJ2-7; D is possibly TRBD1 or TRBD2 (5 bases each). Germline V gene data show CDR1 as MGHDK and CDR2 as SYGVNS. V lost 3 bases and J lost 9, with 15 bases in between. This CDR3 comprises 13 residues.

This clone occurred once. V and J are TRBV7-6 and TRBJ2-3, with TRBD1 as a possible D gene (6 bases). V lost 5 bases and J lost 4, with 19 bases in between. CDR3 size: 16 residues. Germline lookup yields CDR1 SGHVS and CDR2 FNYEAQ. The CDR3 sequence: CASSEETGFLADTQYF. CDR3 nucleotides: TGTGCCAGCAGCGAAGAAACAGGGTTCTTGGCAGATACGCAGTATTTT.

CDR3 loop: CASSKGNNSPLHF. In DNA form, the CDR3 reads TGTGCCAGCTCTAAAGGGAATAATTCACCCCTCCACTTT. The chain recombines TRBV2 with TRBJ1-6; D is unresolved. From germline, CDR1 is SNHLY and CDR2 FYNNEI. Trimming took 8 bases from V and 5 from J, leaving 10 bases between them. The CDR3 is made up of 13 amino acids. The whole variable domain, remainder taken from reference TRBV2 and TRBJ1-6, is EPEVTQTPSHQVTQMGQEVILRCVPISNHLYFYWYRQILGQKVEFLVSFYNNEISEKSEIFDDQFSVERPDGSNFTLKIRSTKLEDSAMYFCASSKGNNSPLHFGNGTRLTVT.

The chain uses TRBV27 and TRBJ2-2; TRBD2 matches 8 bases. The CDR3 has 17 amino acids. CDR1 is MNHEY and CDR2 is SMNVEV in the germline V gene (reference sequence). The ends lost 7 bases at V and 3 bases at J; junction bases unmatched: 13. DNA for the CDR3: TGTGCCAGCAATATGTGGTCAACTAGCGGACACACCGGGGAGCTGTTTTTT. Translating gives CASNMWSTSGHTGELFF.

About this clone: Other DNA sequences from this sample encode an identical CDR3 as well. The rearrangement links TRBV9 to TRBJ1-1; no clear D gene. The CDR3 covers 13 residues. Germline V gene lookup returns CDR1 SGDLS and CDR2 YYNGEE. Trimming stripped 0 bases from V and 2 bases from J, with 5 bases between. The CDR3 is CASSVGSNTEAFF. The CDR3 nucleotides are TGTGCCAGCAGCGTAGGCTCTAACACTGAAGCTTTCTTT.

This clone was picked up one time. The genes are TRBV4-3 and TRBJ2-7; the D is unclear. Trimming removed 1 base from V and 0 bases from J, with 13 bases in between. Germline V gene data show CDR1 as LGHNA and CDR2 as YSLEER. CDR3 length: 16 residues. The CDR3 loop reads CASSQALWNPSYEQYF. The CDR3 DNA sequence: TGCGCCAGCAGCCAAGCTCTTTGGAATCCCTCCTACGAGCAGTACTTC.

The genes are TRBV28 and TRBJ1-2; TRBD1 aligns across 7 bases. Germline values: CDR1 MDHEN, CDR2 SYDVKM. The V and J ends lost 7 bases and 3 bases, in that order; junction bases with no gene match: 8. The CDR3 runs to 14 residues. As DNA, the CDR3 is TGTGCCAGCAACAGGGGTTTATCAGACTATGGCTACACCTTC. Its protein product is CASNRGLSDYGYTF.

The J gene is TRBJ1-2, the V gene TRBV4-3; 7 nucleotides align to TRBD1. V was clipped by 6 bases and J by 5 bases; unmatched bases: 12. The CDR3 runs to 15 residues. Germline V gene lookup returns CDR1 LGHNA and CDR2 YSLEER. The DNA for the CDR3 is TGCGCCAGCAGTCCTTGGACAGGAGAGGGGTATGGCTACACCTTC. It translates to CASSPWTGEGYGYTF.

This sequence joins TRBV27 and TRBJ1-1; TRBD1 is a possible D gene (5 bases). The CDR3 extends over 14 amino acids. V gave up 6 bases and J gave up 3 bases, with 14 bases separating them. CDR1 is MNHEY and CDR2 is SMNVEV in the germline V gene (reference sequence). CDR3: CASRTNLGDTEAFF. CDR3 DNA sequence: TGTGCCAGCAGAACAAACTTGGGGGACACTGAAGCTTTCTTT.

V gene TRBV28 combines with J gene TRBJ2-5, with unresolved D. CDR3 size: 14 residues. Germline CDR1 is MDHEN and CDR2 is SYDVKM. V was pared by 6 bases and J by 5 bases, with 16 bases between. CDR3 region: CASRPDPNVETQYF. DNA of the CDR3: TGTGCCAGCAGACCTGACCCGAACGTCGAGACCCAGTACTTC. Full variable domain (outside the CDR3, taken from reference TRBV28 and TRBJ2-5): DVKVTQSSRYLVKRTGEKVFLECVQDMDHENMFWYRQDPGLGLRLIYFSYDVKMKEKGDIPEGYSVSREKKERFSLILESASTNQTSMYLCASRPDPNVETQYFGPGTRLLVL.

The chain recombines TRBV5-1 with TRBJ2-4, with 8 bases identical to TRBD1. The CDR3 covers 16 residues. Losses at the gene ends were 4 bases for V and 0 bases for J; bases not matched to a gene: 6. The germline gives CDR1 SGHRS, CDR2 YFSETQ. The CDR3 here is CASSPQQGVAKNIQYF. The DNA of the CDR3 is TGCGCCAGCAGCCCCCAACAGGGGGTAGCCAAAAACATTCAGTACTTC.

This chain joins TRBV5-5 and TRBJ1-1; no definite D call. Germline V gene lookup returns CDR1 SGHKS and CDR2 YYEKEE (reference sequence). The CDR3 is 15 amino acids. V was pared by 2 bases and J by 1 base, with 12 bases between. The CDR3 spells CASSFEGIGNTEAFF. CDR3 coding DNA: TGTGCCAGCAGCTTCGAGGGCATAGGGAACACTGAAGCTTTCTTT.

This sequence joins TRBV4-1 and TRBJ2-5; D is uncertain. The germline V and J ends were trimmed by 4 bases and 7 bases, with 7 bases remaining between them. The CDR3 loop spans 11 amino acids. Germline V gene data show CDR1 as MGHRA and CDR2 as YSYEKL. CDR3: CASSRSGTQYF. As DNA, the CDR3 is TGCGCCAGCAGCCGATCGGGGACCCAGTACTTC.

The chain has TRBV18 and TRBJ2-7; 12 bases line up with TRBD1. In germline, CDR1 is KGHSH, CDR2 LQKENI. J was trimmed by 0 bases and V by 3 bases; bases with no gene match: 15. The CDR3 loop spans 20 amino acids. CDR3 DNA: TGTGCCAGCTCACCCAGGGACGGGACAGGGGGCTCCCGAAGCTCCTACGAGCAGTACTTC. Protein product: CASSPRDGTGGSRSSYEQYF.

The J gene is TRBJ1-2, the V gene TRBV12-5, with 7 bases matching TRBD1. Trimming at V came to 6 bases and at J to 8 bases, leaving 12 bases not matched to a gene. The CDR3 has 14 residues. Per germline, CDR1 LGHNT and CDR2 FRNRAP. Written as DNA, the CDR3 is TGTGCTAGTGGCCCCGATGACAGGGTTGAAGGCTACACCTTC. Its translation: CASGPDDRVEGYTF. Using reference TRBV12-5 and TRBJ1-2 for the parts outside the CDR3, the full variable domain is DARVTQTPRHKVTEMGQEVTMRCQPILGHNTVFWYRQTMMQGLELLAYFRNRAPLDDSGMPKDRFSAEMPDATLATLKIQPSEPRDSAVYFCASGPDDRVEGYTFGSGTRLTVV.

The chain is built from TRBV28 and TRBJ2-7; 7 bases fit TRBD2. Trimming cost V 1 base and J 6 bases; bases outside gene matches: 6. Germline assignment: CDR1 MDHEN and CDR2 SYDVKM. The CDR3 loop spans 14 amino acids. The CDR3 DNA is TGTGCCAGCAGTTTATCTGGCGGGGGAACCGAGCAGTACTTC. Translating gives CASSLSGGGTEQYF. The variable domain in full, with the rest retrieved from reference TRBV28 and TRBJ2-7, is DVKVTQSSRYLVKRTGEKVFLECVQDMDHENMFWYRQDPGLGLRLIYFSYDVKMKEKGDIPEGYSVSREKKERFSLILESASTNQTSMYLCASSLSGGGTEQYFGPGTRLTVT.

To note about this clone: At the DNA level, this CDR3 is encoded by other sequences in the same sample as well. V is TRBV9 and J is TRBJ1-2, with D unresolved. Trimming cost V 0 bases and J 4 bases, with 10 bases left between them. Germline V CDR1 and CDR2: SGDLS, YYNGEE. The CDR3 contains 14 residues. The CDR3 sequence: CASSVDEGGYGYTF. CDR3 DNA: TGTGCCAGCAGCGTAGATGAGGGCGGCTATGGCTACACCTTC. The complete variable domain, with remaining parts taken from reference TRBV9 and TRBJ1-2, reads DSGVTQTPKHLITATGQRVTLRCSPRSGDLSVYWYQQSLDQGLQFLIQYYNGEERAKGNILERFSAQQFPDLHSELNLSSLELGDSALYFCASSVDEGGYGYTFGSGTRLTVV.